One sample yielded the 30 T cell receptor beta chains listed below, sequenced in a study of T cells expressing NK-cell markers. One entry per CDR3 protein, without DNA, is what TCRdb gives after re-calling the 5' RACE reads. This sample's table has approximately 170,000 distinct CDR3 sequences. The source material was blood T cells: a sorted CD56 or NKG2C T cell subset, CD4+ or CD8+ T cells, or bulk PBMC T cells (not recorded which). Receptors originate from a man aged 18-70 years in good health.

The chain is built from TRBV5-6 and TRBJ2-7; the D gene TCRdb calls, TRBD1, cannot be checked with no DNA. This CDR3 is 15 amino acids long. Germline CDR1 reads SGHDT; CDR2 reads YYEEEE. The CDR3 reads CASSILQGSAWEQYF.

V and J are TRBV24-1 and TRBJ2-2; TCRdb calls TRBD2, which cannot be checked without DNA. Germline V gene data show CDR1 as KGHDR and CDR2 as SFDVKD. This CDR3 has 17 amino acids. The CDR3 protein is CAARGGPSLSNTGELFF.

V and J are TRBV11-2 and TRBJ2-3; TCRdb selects TRBD1, and the lack of DNA leaves this call unchecked. The germline V gene has CDR1 SGHAT and CDR2 FQNNGV. The length of the CDR3 is 11 residues. CDR3 loop: CASSSGTLQYF.

V and J are TRBV23-1 and TRBJ1-5; without DNA, the TCRdb call of TRBD1 cannot be checked. TRBV23-1 is reported as an ORF; its role is uncertain. The length of the CDR3 is 15 residues. The CDR3 sequence is CASGVYRMRNQPQHF.

CDR3 protein: CASSWGVKTNTEAFF. The chain is built from TRBV12-3 or TRBV12-4 and TRBJ1-1; TCRdb returns TRBD1, unconfirmable since there is no DNA. The CDR3 covers 15 residues.

The chain combines TRBV5-1 with TRBJ2-7; as DNA is missing, the TRBD1 call by TCRdb cannot be tested. There are 14 residues in the CDR3. From germline, CDR1 is SGHRS and CDR2 YFSETQ. CDR3 loop: CASSFGRGIYEQYF.

The chain joins TRBV24-1 to TRBJ2-3; absent DNA, TCRdb's TRBD2 call cannot be checked. This CDR3 region has 15 residues. Per the germline V gene, CDR1 is KGHDR and CDR2 is SFDVKD. CDR3 in amino acids: CAASSRGRKGDTQYF.

J is TRBJ2-5 and V is TRBV5-6. This CDR3 comprises 14 residues. Per the germline V gene, CDR1 is SGHDT and CDR2 is YYEEEE. The CDR3 sequence: CASSLARVQETQYF.

The rearrangement links TRBV12-3 or TRBV12-4 to TRBJ1-5; TCRdb's D call, TRBD1, is unchecked because there is no DNA. The CDR3 spans 14 residues. The CDR3 loop reads CASKPRDRDQPQHF.

This chain connects TRBV12-3 or TRBV12-4 to TRBJ1-1; TCRdb returns TRBD1, unconfirmable since there is no DNA. The CDR3 totals 12 residues. CDR3 amino acids: CASRTGGTEAFF.

CDR3 region: CASSSGQGNEQYF. The chain is built from TRBV5-1 and TRBJ2-7; TCRdb proposes TRBD1, but this gene call is untestable without DNA. Germline-derived CDR1 and CDR2 are SGHRS and YFSETQ. The CDR3 contains 13 residues.

The rearrangement joins TRBV11-2 to TRBJ2-1; TCRdb's assignment of TRBD2 cannot be checked, as there is no DNA. The CDR3 has 16 amino acids. Germline V gene data show CDR1 as SGHAT and CDR2 as FQNNGV. CDR3: CASSLKAGGYYNEQFF.

V is TRBV20-1 and J is TRBJ2-2; TCRdb outputs TRBD1, but without DNA this stays unchecked. The CDR3 has 16 residues. The germline CDR1 and CDR2 sequences are DFQATT and SNEGSKA (reference sequence). The CDR3 protein is CSASTPGGLNTGELFF.

The genes are TRBV12-3 or TRBV12-4 and TRBJ1-6; TCRdb indicates TRBD1, and absent DNA this call remains unverified. This CDR3 spans 14 amino acids. CDR3: CASSGAGVNSPLHF.

This chain links TRBV5-6 with TRBJ1-2. The length of the CDR3 is 14 residues. Germline V gene data show CDR1 as SGHDT and CDR2 as YYEEEE. CDR3 loop: CASSSESQLYGYTF.

The genes are TRBV12-3 or TRBV12-4 and TRBJ2-2. The CDR3 totals 15 residues. This CDR3 reads CASSLMVANTGELFF.

This chain links TRBV6-2 or TRBV6-3 with TRBJ2-5; TCRdb lists TRBD2, though no DNA is available to test this call. Germline V CDR1 and CDR2: MNHEY, SVGEGT. CDR3 size: 15 residues. Here the CDR3 reads CAFRRTSVPPETQYF.

The chain employs TRBV9 and TRBJ2-4; TCRdb's D gene call, TRBD1, goes unchecked for lack of DNA. The germline gives CDR1 SGDLS, CDR2 YYNGEE. The CDR3 is made up of 15 amino acids. The CDR3 loop is CASSPGGVAKNIQYF.

The V gene is TRBV5-6, the J gene TRBJ2-1; the TCRdb D gene call, TRBD1, has no DNA to confirm it. This CDR3 contains 14 residues. Looked up from germline, CDR1 is SGHDT and CDR2 is YYEEEE. The CDR3 here is CASRLDRTYNEQFF.

V and J are TRBV19 and TRBJ2-5; TCRdb's D call of TRBD1 is untestable without DNA. The CDR3 contains 15 residues. In germline, CDR1 is LNHDA, CDR2 SQIVND (reference sequence). The CDR3 spells CASSILPGAQETQYF.

The V gene is TRBV7-9, the J gene TRBJ1-2; no DNA is available, so the TRBD1 call from TCRdb remains unchecked. The V gene's germline CDR1 is SEHNR and CDR2 FQNEAQ (reference sequence). The CDR3 covers 13 residues. This CDR3 is CASSPDRNYGYTF.

The J gene is TRBJ1-1, the V gene TRBV29-1; with no DNA, the TCRdb D assignment of TRBD1 cannot be verified. This CDR3 is 13 amino acids long. Germline CDR1 and CDR2: SQVTM and ANQGSEA. The chain's CDR3 is CSVEQGVGTEAFF.

The chain recombines TRBV11-1 with TRBJ1-4; TCRdb's D gene call, TRBD1, goes unchecked for lack of DNA. Germline lookup yields CDR1 SGHAT and CDR2 FQDESV (reference sequence). The CDR3 is 21 amino acids. This CDR3 reads CASSLAGTVAYGHPTNEKLFF.

The rearrangement links TRBV29-1 to TRBJ1-1; the D call from TCRdb, TRBD1, cannot be confirmed without DNA. CDR1 and CDR2 from the germline V gene are SQVTM and ANQGSEA. CDR3 length equals 15 residues. CDR3 protein: CSHRQEDTINTEAFF.

CDR3 residues: CASSESAGGLETQYF. V and J are TRBV2 and TRBJ2-5; TCRdb's D gene call, TRBD2, goes unchecked for lack of DNA. The germline V gene has CDR1 SNHLY and CDR2 FYNNEI. The CDR3 length is 15 residues.

This chain uses TRBV19 with TRBJ1-1. The CDR3 runs 14 residues. The germline CDR1 and CDR2 sequences are LNHDA and SQIVND (reference sequence). The CDR3 loop reads CASSIVLLNTEAFF.

CDR3 region: CASSVADSWTEAFF. The rearrangement links TRBV6-1 to TRBJ1-1; TCRdb indicates TRBD1, and absent DNA this call remains unverified. Looked up from germline, CDR1 is MNHNS and CDR2 is SASEGT. CDR3 size: 14 residues.

This chain connects TRBV2 to TRBJ2-5. The CDR3 totals 15 residues. CDR1 is SNHLY, CDR2 FYNNEI, per germline. CDR3 sequence: CASSEFVQQGETQYF.

The CDR3 reads CASRRGNIADTQYF. The V and J genes are TRBV6-1 and TRBJ2-3; TCRdb calls TRBD1, which cannot be checked without DNA. Germline loops: CDR1 MNHNS, CDR2 SASEGT. There are 14 residues in the CDR3.

The chain links TRBV6-5 to TRBJ1-4; no DNA is available, so the TRBD1 call from TCRdb remains unchecked. The CDR3 contains 19 residues. Germline CDR1 and CDR2: MNHEY and SVGAGI. The CDR3 reads CASSYSCDRPLRTNEKLFF.